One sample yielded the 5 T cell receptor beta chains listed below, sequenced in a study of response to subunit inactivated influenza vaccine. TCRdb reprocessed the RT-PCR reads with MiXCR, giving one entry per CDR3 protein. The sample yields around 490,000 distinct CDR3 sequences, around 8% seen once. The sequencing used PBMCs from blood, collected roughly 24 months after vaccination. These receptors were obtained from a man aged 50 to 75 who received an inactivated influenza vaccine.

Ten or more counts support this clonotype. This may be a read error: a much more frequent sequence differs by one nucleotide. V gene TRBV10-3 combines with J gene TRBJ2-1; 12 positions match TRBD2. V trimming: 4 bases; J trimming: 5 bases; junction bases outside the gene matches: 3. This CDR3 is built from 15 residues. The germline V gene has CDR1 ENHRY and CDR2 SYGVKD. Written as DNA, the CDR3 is TGTGCCATCAGTGCCGGACTAGCGGGAAACAATGAGCAGTTCTTC. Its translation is CAISAGLAGNNEQFF.

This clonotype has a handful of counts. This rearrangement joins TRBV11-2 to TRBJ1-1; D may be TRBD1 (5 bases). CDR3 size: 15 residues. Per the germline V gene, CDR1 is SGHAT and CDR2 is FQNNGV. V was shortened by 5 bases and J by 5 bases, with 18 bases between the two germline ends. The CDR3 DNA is TGTGCCAGCAGCACAGGACGGTGGGCAGGGACTGAAGCTTTCTTT. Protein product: CASSTGRWAGTEAFF.

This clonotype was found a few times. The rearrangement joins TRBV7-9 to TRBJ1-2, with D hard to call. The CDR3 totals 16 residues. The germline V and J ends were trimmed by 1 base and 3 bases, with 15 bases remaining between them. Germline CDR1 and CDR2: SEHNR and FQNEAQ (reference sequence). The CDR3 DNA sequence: TGTGCCAGCAGCTTAGTAGGACCTTCTAGGGACTATGGCTACACCTTC. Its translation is CASSLVGPSRDYGYTF.

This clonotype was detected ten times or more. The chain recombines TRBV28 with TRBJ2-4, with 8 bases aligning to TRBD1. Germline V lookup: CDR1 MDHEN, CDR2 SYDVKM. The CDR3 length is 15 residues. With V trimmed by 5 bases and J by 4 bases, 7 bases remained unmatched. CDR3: CASSLHRDRKNIQYF. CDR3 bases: TGTGCCAGCAGTCTCCACCGGGACAGGAAAAACATTCAGTACTTC.

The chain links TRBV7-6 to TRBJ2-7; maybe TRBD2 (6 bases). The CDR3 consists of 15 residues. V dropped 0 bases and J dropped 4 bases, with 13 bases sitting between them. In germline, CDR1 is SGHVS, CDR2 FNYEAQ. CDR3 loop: CASSLATRDLYEQYF. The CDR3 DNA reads TGTGCCAGCAGCTTAGCAACCAGGGACTTGTACGAGCAGTACTTC.